These 23 T cell receptor beta chains came from one sample sequenced in a study of type 1 regulatory T cells. TCRdb processed the reads anew with MiXCR; each CDR3 protein has one entry. This sample has some 100,000 distinct CDR3 sequences, with roughly 30% found just once. Sequenced input: CD4+ T cells, either the whole sample or a sorted fraction (not recorded which). The receptors stem from a human donor in good health.

This clonotype has just a few counts. The chain uses TRBV5-1 and TRBJ2-3; unclear D gene. Germline V gene data show CDR1 as SGHRS and CDR2 as YFSETQ. V lost 0 bases and J 2 bases, leaving 10 bases between the germline ends. The CDR3 covers 15 residues. The CDR3, as DNA: TGCGCCAGCAGCTTGGAAGGCAGCTCCACAGATACGCAGTATTTT. It yields the protein CASSLEGSSTDTQYF. The full variable domain, completed using reference TRBV5-1 and TRBJ2-3, is KAGVTQTPRYLIKTRGQQVTLSCSPISGHRSVSWYQQTPGQGLQFLFEYFSETQRNKGNFPGRFSGRQFSNSRSEMNVSTLELGDSALYLCASSLEGSSTDTQYFGPGTRLTVL.

The gene calls are TRBV9 and TRBJ2-1; a weak D match, TRBD2 (5 bases). Trimming took off 2 bases at V and 1 base at J, with 7 bases between the two ends. This CDR3 has 14 amino acids. Germline V gives CDR1 SGDLS, CDR2 YYNGEE. CDR3 DNA sequence: TGTGCCAGCAGCGTTGCGGGTTCCTACAATGAGCAGTTCTTC. Translation gives CASSVAGSYNEQFF.

Only a few counts were recorded for this clonotype. The rearrangement links TRBV11-2 to TRBJ2-1; TRBD2 aligns across 11 bases. V was pared by 5 bases and J by 7 bases, with 7 bases of the junction left unmatched. The germline CDR1 and CDR2 sequences are SGHAT and FQNNGV. The CDR3 extends over 15 amino acids. The CDR3 protein is CASSPVTSGMNEQFF. CDR3 coding DNA: TGTGCCAGCAGCCCCGTGACTAGCGGGATGAATGAGCAGTTCTTC.

The chain recombines TRBV7-9 with TRBJ2-7, with 9 positions matching TRBD1. The CDR3 consists of 16 residues. The trim removed 5 bases at V and 0 bases at J, leaving 8 bases unmatched. The germline gives CDR1 SEHNR, CDR2 FQNEAQ (reference sequence). This CDR3 reads CASSNTGTGSSYEQYF. In nucleotides, the CDR3 is TGTGCCAGCAGCAATACCGGGACAGGGAGCTCCTACGAGCAGTACTTC.

The chain recombines TRBV3-1 with TRBJ1-3, with a tentative D call TRBD1 (5 bases). Trimming pared 4 bases from V and 3 bases from J, leaving 13 bases between. This CDR3 region has 15 residues. Germline assignment: CDR1 LGHDT and CDR2 YNNKEL (reference sequence). The CDR3 DNA reads as TGTGCCAGCAGCCCCACCGGGGGAAGTGGAAACACCATATATTTT. As protein: CASSPTGGSGNTIYF.

This chain links TRBV7-9 with TRBJ2-2, with 7 bases lining up with TRBD1. The CDR3 runs 15 residues. V lost 6 bases, J lost 0 bases, and 4 bases stayed unmatched. The germline V gene encodes CDR1 SEHNR and CDR2 FQNEAQ (reference sequence). CDR3 in amino acids: CASRAGTANTGELFF. Written as DNA, the CDR3 is TGTGCCAGCAGGGCCGGGACAGCGAACACCGGGGAGCTGTTTTTT.

This clonotype turned up a few times. The rearrangement joins TRBV5-1 to TRBJ2-3, with 10 bases identical to TRBD2. This CDR3 comprises 15 residues. The V gene end was trimmed by 2 bases and the J gene end by 1 base; junction bases not matched to a gene: 1. The germline CDR1 and CDR2 sequences are SGHRS and YFSETQ. CDR3 DNA sequence: TGCGCCAGCAGCTTCCTAGCGGGAGGCACAGATACGCAGTATTTT. Translated: CASSFLAGGTDTQYF.

The chain couples TRBV12-3 or TRBV12-4 to TRBJ2-7; 7 nucleotides match TRBD2. V lost 6 bases and J lost 4; bases outside the gene matches: 9. The CDR3 totals 14 residues. The CDR3 region has the DNA TGTGCCAGCAGGAGGGCGGGAGTGGGGTACGAGCAGTACTTC. Residues: CASRRAGVGYEQYF.

This chain connects TRBV19 to TRBJ2-1, with D tentatively TRBD2 (5 bases). Deletions cut 6 bases from V and 4 bases from J, with 7 bases between. This CDR3 spans 12 amino acids. Germline V lookup: CDR1 LNHDA, CDR2 SQIVND (reference sequence). The CDR3 spells CASRGLYNEQFF. As DNA, the CDR3 is TGTGCCAGTAGAGGACTGTACAATGAGCAGTTCTTC.

This clonotype was seen more than once but under ten times. J is TRBJ1-1 and V is TRBV9, with 10 bases lining up with TRBD1. Trimming took 4 bases from V and 3 from J; bases not matched to a gene: 6. Germline V lookup: CDR1 SGDLS, CDR2 YYNGEE. The CDR3 length is 15 residues. CDR3 DNA sequence: TGTGCCAGCAGCCCCCGGACAGGGGGAGACACTGAAGCTTTCTTT. It codes for CASSPRTGGDTEAFF.

The gene calls are TRBV10-3 and TRBJ2-3, with TRBD2 as a possible D gene (6 bases). Trimming took off 8 bases at V and 0 bases at J, with 12 bases between the two ends. Germline V gene lookup returns CDR1 ENHRY and CDR2 SYGVKD. The CDR3 length is 14 residues. Here the CDR3 reads CAIGGTSSTDTQYF. CDR3 coding DNA: TGTGCCATCGGAGGGACGTCGAGCACAGATACGCAGTATTTT.

This clonotype has just a few counts. The genes are TRBV6-6 and TRBJ2-2; perhaps D is TRBD1 or TRBD2 (6 bases each). The germline CDR1 and CDR2 sequences are MNHNY and SVGAGI (reference sequence). CDR3 size: 15 residues. V shed 7 bases and J shed 3 bases, with 15 bases lying between them. CDR3 coding DNA: TGTGCCAGCACCCTAACGGGGGCATACACCGGGGAGCTGTTTTTT. This translates into CASTLTGAYTGELFF.

This clonotype has a handful of counts. V usage is TRBV3-1 and J usage is TRBJ2-2; D perhaps matches TRBD1 (6 bases). The CDR3 sequence is 16 residues long. From germline, CDR1 is LGHDT and CDR2 YNNKEL (reference sequence). V lost 3 bases, J lost 2 bases, and 13 bases lay in between. CDR3 nucleotides: TGTGCCAGCAGCCAGGCAGGACAGAGAAACACCGGGGAGCTGTTTTTT. Protein product: CASSQAGQRNTGELFF.

This clonotype was seen a few times. The V call is TRBV15, the J call TRBJ1-4; D might be TRBD1 (5 bases). This CDR3 is 15 amino acids long. V was shortened by 5 bases and J by 0 bases, with 10 bases between the two germline ends. Germline loops: CDR1 LNHNV, CDR2 YYDKDF (reference sequence). The CDR3 DNA is TGTGCCACCAGCCCTAAGGGACCAACTAATGAAAAACTGTTTTTT. Translation gives CATSPKGPTNEKLFF.

In this sample, this clonotype turned up a few times. The chain has TRBV19 and TRBJ2-7; no firm D call. Trimming took 3 bases from V and 2 from J, leaving 8 bases between them. The CDR3 loop spans 13 amino acids. CDR1 is LNHDA and CDR2 is SQIVND in the germline V gene (reference sequence). As DNA, the CDR3 is TGTGCCAGTAGTATCTCCATTACCTACGAGCAGTACTTC. It specifies CASSISITYEQYF.

V is TRBV20-1 and J is TRBJ1-5, with TRBD1 matching over 8 bases. The germline CDR1 and CDR2 sequences are DFQATT and SNEGSKA (reference sequence). The CDR3 sequence is 12 residues long. Written as DNA, the CDR3 is TGCAGCGTCCGACAGGGGAGCCAGCCCCAGCATTTT. It translates to CSVRQGSQPQHF.

The gene calls are TRBV13 and TRBJ1-3; D gene unclear. Looked up from germline, CDR1 is PRHDT and CDR2 is FYEKMQ (reference sequence). The CDR3 length is 16 residues. V shed 2 bases and J shed 1 base, with 12 bases lying between them. The CDR3 region is CASSLRQVSSGNTIYF. As DNA, the CDR3 is TGTGCCAGCAGCTTACGTCAGGTTTCGTCTGGAAACACCATATATTTT. The full variable domain, its missing parts supplied by reference TRBV13 and TRBJ1-3, is AAGVIQSPRHLIKEKRETATLKCYPIPRHDTVYWYQQGPGQDPQFLISFYEKMQSDKGSIPDRFSAQQFSDYHSELNMSSLELGDSALYFCASSLRQVSSGNTIYFGEGSWLTVV.

This clonotype occurred a few times. The chain couples TRBV20-1 to TRBJ2-3; TRBD2 might be the D (6 bases). Trimming shortened V by 3 bases and J by 0 bases, and 13 bases separated the two germline ends. The CDR3 runs 15 residues. Germline V gene sequence: CDR1 DFQATT, CDR2 SNEGSKA (reference sequence). The CDR3 spells CSASLAGPSTDTQYF. In nucleotides, the CDR3 is TGCAGTGCTAGTCTGGCGGGGCCTAGCACAGATACGCAGTATTTT.

There are a few counts of this clonotype. V and J are TRBV9 and TRBJ2-5, with D hard to call. The germline V gene encodes CDR1 SGDLS and CDR2 YYNGEE. This CDR3 spans 15 amino acids. V was clipped by 3 bases and J by 2 bases, with 14 bases between them. CDR3 sequence reads: CASSADKHYQETQYF. As DNA, the CDR3 is TGTGCCAGCAGCGCCGACAAGCACTATCAAGAGACCCAGTACTTC.

The chain is built from TRBV18 and TRBJ2-2; 12 nucleotides match TRBD1. V shed 3 bases, J shed 3 bases, and the junction held 5 bases outside the gene matches. CDR1 is KGHSH and CDR2 is LQKENI in the germline V gene. This CDR3 is built from 17 residues. The CDR3 DNA is TGTGCCAGCTCACCGGGACAGGGGGCTTTCTACACCGGGGAGCTGTTTTTT. It codes for CASSPGQGAFYTGELFF.

This clonotype turned up a few times. The rearrangement links TRBV2 to TRBJ2-3; maybe TRBD2 (5 bases). CDR3 length: 14 residues. Deletions cut 6 bases from V and 2 bases from J, with 12 bases between. Germline-derived CDR1 and CDR2 are SNHLY and FYNNEI. CDR3 sequence (DNA): TGTGCCAGCAGCGCAGGACGGGACACAGATACGCAGTATTTT. It is translated as CASSAGRDTDTQYF.

This sequence joins TRBV20-1 and TRBJ2-5; D unresolved. The CDR3 sequence is 12 residues long. Germline V lookup: CDR1 DFQATT, CDR2 SNEGSKA (reference sequence). V lost 3 bases and J lost 4, with 9 bases in between. The CDR3 protein is CSASPIGETQYF. Here the CDR3 DNA reads TGCAGTGCTAGCCCCATCGGAGAGACCCAGTACTTC.

The V and J genes are TRBV20-1 and TRBJ2-5; weak D call: TRBD2 (5 bases). Germline V lookup: CDR1 DFQATT, CDR2 SNEGSKA (reference sequence). The V and J ends lost 3 bases and 3 bases respectively, with 14 bases between them. The CDR3 totals 14 residues. As DNA, the CDR3 is TGCAGTGCTAGGCCGCCAGACGGGAAAGAGACCCAGTACTTC. It yields the protein CSARPPDGKETQYF.